Reported below is one TCR beta chain. Antigen specificity is unknown. Deep-level assay runs were performed. The data were produced by immunoSEQ multiplex PCR, yet TCRdb's version contains in-frame clones alone and is incomplete. Among around 600,000 clones listed, 98% were seen once. These data come from a study of shared clonotypes between healthy human individuals. Study-wide points: Shared clonotypes across all four donors exceeded non-shared ones in generation probability.

Naive CD8 cells lacked CD45RO and underwent positive selection for CCR7, leaving out terminally differentiated effector memory CD45RA+ cells. This CDR3 comprises 18 residues. V gave up 4 bases and J gave up 6 bases; unmatched junction bases: 15. Germline values: CDR1 WNHNN, CDR2 SYGVQD (reference sequence). This chain links TRBV10-1 with TRBJ2-7; 13 nucleotides match TRBD2. This receptor was taken from a man aged 25 to 45 in good health. The sample comprised naive CD8+ T cells sorted from blood. CDR3 DNA sequence: TGCGCCAGCAGTGGACCCCCCGGGACTAGCGGGACGGACGGCGAGCAGTACTTC. Residues: CASSGPPGTSGTDGEQYF.